This record concerns one TCR beta chain sequence. The CDR3 is 13 amino acids. The germline V gene encodes CDR1 LNHDA and CDR2 SQIVND (reference sequence). J gave up 13 bases and V 4 bases, and 9 bases lay outside the gene matches. The sample belongs to a study of T cell repertoires in ileal Crohn's disease. Study as a whole: Operated complications were stricturing disease (around 60%) and penetrating disease (around 40%).

Eligibility required adulthood, ileal or ileocolonic Crohn's disease and indicated ileocolonic resection. Each sample's TCRB immunosequencing used around 0.45 micrograms of biopsy DNA. TCRdb keeps only in-frame clones here, not all; method: immunoSEQ multiplex PCR. Among several thousand clones listed, about four fifths were seen once. This receptor was obtained from an adult with Crohn's disease. This chain joins TRBV19 and TRBJ1-4, with 7 bases fitting TRBD1. The sequencing input was ileal tissue. DNA for the CDR3: TGTGCCAGTAGTACCCAACAGGGGAGCATACTGTTTTTT. It encodes CASSTQQGSILFF.